The T cell receptor (beta chain) described here comes from a study of T cells in Graves' hyperthyroidism and ophthalmopathy. About the research overall: Blood was drawn when the patient was first diagnosed and still untreated.

In its sample, this clonotype was seen many times. This CDR3 is built from 13 residues. Trimming left V 4 bases short and J 8 bases short, with 11 bases between. Amplified regions were TCR beta CDR3 sequences from RNA transcripts. An initial round of RT-PCR targeting the TCR CDR3 relied on the HTBI primer set. TCRdb re-called the multiplex PCR reads with MiXCR, one entry per CDR3 protein. Of over 550,000 distinct CDR3 sequences in the sample, approximately 15% were seen once. The chain carries TRBV12-3 or TRBV12-4 and TRBJ1-4; D is undetermined. The receptor's source is a woman between 18 and 30 years old with Graves' hyperthyroidism. Sequencing was done on a sample of blood. The CDR3 loop is CASSSRRAEKLFF. CDR3 DNA: TGTGCCAGCAGTTCCAGGAGGGCGGAAAAACTGTTTTTT.